The 25 T cell receptor beta chains listed next were all sequenced from one sample in a study of blood T cell repertoires in COVID-19. Produced via immunoSEQ multiplex PCR; TCRdb's table is partial and in-frame only. Altogether 70,000 to 100,000 clones are present, roughly nine tenths being singletons, with the ten largest covering around 19%. The specimen sequenced was peripheral blood. The receptors here all came from a woman aged 55-70 years with COVID-19, enrolled during active disease.

The gene calls are TRBV12-3 or TRBV12-4 and TRBJ1-2; the match to TRBD1 covers 8 bases. The CDR3 loop spans 12 amino acids. The ends lost 5 bases at V and 8 bases at J; junction bases unmatched: 4. The CDR3 coding sequence is TGTGCCAGCAGTGGACAGGGAAACGGCTACACCTTC. It is translated as CASSGQGNGYTF.

The chain carries TRBV15 and TRBJ2-5, with D possibly being TRBD1 (6 bases). The V gene lost 3 bases and the J gene lost 3 bases, with 11 bases spanning the gap. Germline V CDR1 and CDR2: LNHNV, YYDKDF (reference sequence). The CDR3 totals 14 residues. Written as DNA, the CDR3 is TGTGCCACCAGCAGTGGGACACACGAAGAGACCCAGTACTTC. Residues: CATSSGTHEETQYF.

The V gene is TRBV4-1, the J gene TRBJ2-2, with TRBD1 matching 7 bases. V gave up 6 bases and J gave up 0 bases; unmatched junction bases: 4. The CDR3 spans 15 residues. Germline V lookup: CDR1 MGHRA, CDR2 YSYEKL. The DNA of the CDR3 is TGCGCCAGCAGTCCAGGGGGTGCGAACACCGGGGAGCTGTTTTTT. Translating it yields CASSPGGANTGELFF.

This clone was detected only a few times. The chain recombines TRBV4-1 with TRBJ1-1; weak D call: TRBD1 (6 bases). The CDR3 consists of 14 residues. In germline, CDR1 is MGHRA, CDR2 YSYEKL. V lost 0 bases to trimming and J lost 5 bases, with 10 bases between them. This CDR3 reads CASSQEPQGTEAFF. In DNA form, the CDR3 reads TGCGCCAGCAGCCAAGAACCACAGGGAACTGAAGCTTTCTTT.

The V gene is TRBV5-1, the J gene TRBJ2-4; D is perhaps TRBD2 (6 bases). V lost 0 bases to trimming and J lost 7 bases, with 14 bases between them. Germline V gene lookup returns CDR1 SGHRS and CDR2 YFSETQ. The CDR3 runs to 15 residues. CDR3 nucleotides: TGCGCCAGCAGCTTGGCCGGGGGAAAGGGGAACATTCAGTACTTC. As protein: CASSLAGGKGNIQYF.

This clone was recorded once. The chain has TRBV6-1 and TRBJ1-1, with 8 nucleotides matching TRBD1. The CDR3 runs 16 residues. Germline CDR1 MNHNS, CDR2 SASEGT. With 3 bases clipped from V and 5 bases from J, the junction kept 11 bases outside the gene matches. CDR3 protein: CASSDRDRTGRTEAFF. Written as DNA, the CDR3 is TGTGCCAGCAGTGACCGGGACAGGACGGGTAGGACTGAAGCTTTCTTT.

The J gene is TRBJ2-5, the V gene TRBV7-3; weak D call: TRBD1 (6 bases). This CDR3 has 16 residues. Germline lookup yields CDR1 SGHTA and CDR2 FQGTGA. The V and J ends lost 5 bases and 4 bases respectively, with 20 bases between them. The CDR3 sequence is CASSAQAGGRLETQYF. CDR3 bases: TGTGCCAGCAGCGCCCAGGCTGGGGGCAGGTTAGAGACCCAGTACTTC.

The chain is built from TRBV18 and TRBJ2-2; D perhaps matches TRBD2 (5 bases). Germline V CDR1 and CDR2: KGHSH, LQKENI. The CDR3 is made up of 16 amino acids. V shed 3 bases and J shed 1 base, with 12 bases lying between them. The CDR3 DNA sequence: TGTGCCAGCTCACCTGAGAGACTATGGAACACCGGGGAGCTGTTTTTT. Translating it yields CASSPERLWNTGELFF.

This chain connects TRBV6-6 to TRBJ2-2; the match to TRBD1 covers 8 bases. Germline V gene data show CDR1 as MNHNY and CDR2 as SVGAGI (reference sequence). The V and J ends lost 8 bases and 6 bases, in that order; junction bases with no gene match: 8. The CDR3 spans 14 residues. CDR3 coding DNA: TGTGCCAGCTCGGGACAGGTTAACCCCGGGGAGCTGTTTTTT. Translated: CASSGQVNPGELFF.

The gene calls are TRBV27 and TRBJ1-5, with D maybe TRBD1 (5 bases). The CDR3 extends over 14 amino acids. From germline, CDR1 is MNHEY and CDR2 SMNVEV (reference sequence). V was trimmed by 4 bases and J by 4 bases, leaving 11 bases between them. As DNA, the CDR3 is TGTGCCAGCAGTTCACCCCACAGGAATCAGCCCCAGCATTTT. This codes for CASSSPHRNQPQHF.

This clone has a single count. The chain combines TRBV7-2 with TRBJ2-4; TRBD1 might be the D (6 bases). Germline V CDR1 and CDR2: SGHTA, FQGNSA. The CDR3 is 16 amino acids. V lost 5 bases and J 0 bases, leaving 14 bases between the germline ends. CDR3 residues: CASSLGQGLAKNIQYF. In nucleotides, the CDR3 is TGTGCCAGCAGCCTCGGTCAGGGGCTAGCCAAAAACATTCAGTACTTC.

This rearrangement joins TRBV4-3 to TRBJ1-6; D perhaps matches TRBD1 (6 bases). Germline assignment: CDR1 LGHNA and CDR2 YSLEER. This CDR3 contains 15 residues. Between the trimmed V and J ends, which lost 4 bases and 8 bases, there was a span of 15 bases. The CDR3: CASSLRTESDSPLHF. The CDR3 region has the DNA TGCGCCAGCAGCCTAAGGACAGAGAGTGATTCACCCCTCCACTTT.

This chain links TRBV7-9 with TRBJ2-7, with 11 bases identical to TRBD1. Unmatched junction bases numbered 1, after V lost 4 bases and J lost 2 bases. Germline loops: CDR1 SEHNR, CDR2 FQNEAQ (reference sequence). The CDR3 is made up of 14 amino acids. The CDR3 bases are TGTGCCAGCAGCTCGGACAGGGGGCCCTACGAGCAGTACTTC. Translated, it gives CASSSDRGPYEQYF. Supplemented by reference TRBV7-9 and TRBJ2-7, the full variable domain reads DTGVSQNPRHKITKRGQNVTFRCDPISEHNRLYWYRQTLGQGPEFLTYFQNEAQLEKSRLLSDRFSAERPKGSFSTLEIQRTEQGDSAMYLCASSSDRGPYEQYFGPGTRLTVT.

V gene TRBV19 combines with J gene TRBJ1-1; D is ambiguous. CDR1 is LNHDA and CDR2 is SQIVND in the germline V gene (reference sequence). The V gene lost 1 base and the J gene lost 1 base, with 4 bases spanning the gap. CDR3 size: 13 residues. The CDR3 here is CASSIVRNTEAFF. The CDR3 DNA is TGTGCCAGTAGTATAGTGAGGAACACTGAAGCTTTCTTT.

In its sample, this clone was seen once. CDR3 residues: CASTRTGELANYGYTF. The DNA of the CDR3 is TGTGCCAGTACCCGGACAGGCGAGTTAGCTAACTATGGCTACACCTTC. The chain employs TRBV19 and TRBJ1-2, with 7 nucleotides matching TRBD1. The V gene's germline CDR1 is LNHDA and CDR2 SQIVND (reference sequence). The CDR3 extends over 16 amino acids. With 7 bases clipped from V and 0 bases from J, the junction kept 11 bases outside the gene matches.

V and J are TRBV6-5 and TRBJ1-2; 7 nucleotides line up with TRBD1. Per germline, CDR1 MNHEY and CDR2 SVGAGI. The CDR3 totals 13 residues. V was pared by 5 bases and J by 8 bases, with 8 bases of the junction left unmatched. The CDR3 loop is CASSPPTGSGYTF. The CDR3 region has the DNA TGTGCCAGCAGTCCACCGACAGGGAGCGGCTACACCTTC.

This clone appeared once. The chain combines TRBV19 with TRBJ2-5; maybe TRBD1 (6 bases). The CDR3 extends over 15 amino acids. V was clipped by 3 bases and J by 0 bases, with 11 bases between them. The germline V gene has CDR1 LNHDA and CDR2 SQIVND (reference sequence). The CDR3 sequence: CASSIGQGYQETQYF. CDR3 coding DNA: TGTGCCAGTAGTATTGGTCAGGGGTACCAAGAGACCCAGTACTTC.

The rearrangement uses TRBV7-9 and TRBJ2-7; unclear D gene. Germline lookup yields CDR1 SEHNR and CDR2 FQNEAQ (reference sequence). Trimming took 7 bases from V and 1 from J, leaving 14 bases between them. This CDR3 is 14 amino acids long. For the CDR3, the DNA is TGTGCCAGCACCCTAGAGGCGGATTCCTACGAGCAGTACTTC. It translates to CASTLEADSYEQYF.

The rearrangement joins TRBV28 to TRBJ1-6, with 10 nucleotides matching TRBD1. V shed 4 bases, J shed 10 bases, and the junction held 7 bases outside the gene matches. Germline-derived CDR1 and CDR2 are MDHEN and SYDVKM. The CDR3 extends over 15 amino acids. The CDR3 region is CASSSGDRGRSPLHF. In DNA form, the CDR3 reads TGTGCCAGCAGTTCCGGGGACAGGGGAAGGTCACCCCTCCACTTT.

The rearrangement uses TRBV20-1 and TRBJ2-7, with 8 positions matching TRBD1. Germline V CDR1 and CDR2: DFQATT, SNEGSKA (reference sequence). V lost 3 bases to trimming and J lost 4 bases; unmatched junction nucleotides: 8. This CDR3 is 14 amino acids long. CDR3 in amino acids: CSASEAGGPYEQYF. As DNA, the CDR3 is TGCAGTGCTAGTGAGGCAGGGGGCCCGTACGAGCAGTACTTC.

V usage is TRBV29-1 and J usage is TRBJ1-6; no firm D call. CDR1 SQVTM and CDR2 ANQGSEA come from the germline V gene. V was shortened by 7 bases and J by 0 bases, with 7 bases between the two germline ends. This CDR3 is 13 amino acids long. CDR3 sequence: CSAALSYNSPLHF. DNA for the CDR3: TGCAGCGCAGCCCTCTCCTATAATTCACCCCTCCACTTT. Full variable domain (missing parts from reference TRBV29-1 and TRBJ1-6): SAVISQKPSRDICQRGTSLTIQCQVDSQVTMMFWYRQQPGQSLTLIATANQGSEATYESGFVIDKFPISRPNLTFSTLTVSNMSPEDSSIYLCSAALSYNSPLHFGNGTRLTVT.

The chain has TRBV7-8 and TRBJ1-6; weak D call: TRBD1 (6 bases). Germline V lookup: CDR1 SGHVS, CDR2 FQNEAQ. The CDR3 contains 16 residues. V lost 5 bases to trimming and J lost 0 bases, with 11 bases between them. The DNA of the CDR3 is TGTGCCAGCAGCCTAAGGGGGGGCTCCTATAATTCACCCCTCCACTTT. This codes for CASSLRGGSYNSPLHF. The variable domain in full, completed from reference TRBV7-8 and TRBJ1-6, reads GAGVSQSPRYKVAKRGQDVALRCDPISGHVSLFWYQQALGQGPEFLTYFQNEAQLDKSGLPSDRFFAERPEGSVSTLKIQRTQQEDSAVYLCASSLRGGSYNSPLHFGNGTRLTVT.

The J gene is TRBJ1-2, the V gene TRBV6-5; 8 bases are a match to TRBD1. V was pared by 6 bases and J by 0 bases, with 6 bases of the junction left unmatched. The CDR3 runs 15 residues. Germline CDR1 reads MNHEY; CDR2 reads SVGAGI. The chain's CDR3 is CASRWTGNTNYGYTF. The CDR3 bases are TGTGCCAGCAGGTGGACAGGGAACACTAACTATGGCTACACCTTC.

The genes are TRBV4-1 and TRBJ2-4, with a tentative D call TRBD1 (6 bases). Between the trimmed V and J ends, which lost 1 base and 0 bases, there was a span of 13 bases. Germline V CDR1 and CDR2: MGHRA, YSYEKL. The CDR3 consists of 17 residues. The CDR3 coding sequence is TGCGCCAGCAGCCAAGCAGGACAGCCTGGAGCCAAAAACATTCAGTACTTC. Amino acid sequence: CASSQAGQPGAKNIQYF.

The V call is TRBV19, the J call TRBJ1-2; tentative D call: TRBD1 (5 bases). The V gene lost 6 bases and the J gene lost 3 bases, with 20 bases spanning the gap. Germline CDR1 and CDR2: LNHDA and SQIVND (reference sequence). The CDR3 extends over 16 amino acids. In DNA, the CDR3 is TGTGCCAGTAGCCCCGGGGGTATACGGGGGGACTATGGCTACACCTTC. Translation gives CASSPGGIRGDYGYTF. The complete variable domain, with remaining parts taken from reference TRBV19 and TRBJ1-2, reads DGGITQSPKYLFRKEGQNVTLSCEQNLNHDAMYWYRQDPGQGLRLIYYSQIVNDFQKGDIAEGYSVSREKKESFPLTVTSAQKNPTAFYLCASSPGGIRGDYGYTFGSGTRLTVV.